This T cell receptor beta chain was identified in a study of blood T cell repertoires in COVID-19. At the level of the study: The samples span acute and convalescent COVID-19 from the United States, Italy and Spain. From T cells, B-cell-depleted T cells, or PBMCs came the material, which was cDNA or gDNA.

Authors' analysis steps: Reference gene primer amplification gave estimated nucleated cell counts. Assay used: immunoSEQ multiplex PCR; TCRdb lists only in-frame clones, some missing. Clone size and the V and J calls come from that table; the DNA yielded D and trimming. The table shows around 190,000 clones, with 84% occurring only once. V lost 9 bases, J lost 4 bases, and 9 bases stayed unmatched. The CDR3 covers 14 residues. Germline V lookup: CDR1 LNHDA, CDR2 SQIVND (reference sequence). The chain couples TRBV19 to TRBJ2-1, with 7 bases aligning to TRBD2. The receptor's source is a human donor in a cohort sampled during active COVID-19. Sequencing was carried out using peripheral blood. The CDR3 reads CASNSGAVYNEQFF. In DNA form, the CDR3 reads TGTGCCAGCAACAGCGGGGCCGTTTACAATGAGCAGTTCTTC. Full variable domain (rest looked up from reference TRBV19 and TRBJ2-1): DGGITQSPKYLFRKEGQNVTLSCEQNLNHDAMYWYRQDPGQGLRLIYYSQIVNDFQKGDIAEGYSVSREKKESFPLTVTSAQKNPTAFYLCASNSGAVYNEQFFGPGTRLTVL.